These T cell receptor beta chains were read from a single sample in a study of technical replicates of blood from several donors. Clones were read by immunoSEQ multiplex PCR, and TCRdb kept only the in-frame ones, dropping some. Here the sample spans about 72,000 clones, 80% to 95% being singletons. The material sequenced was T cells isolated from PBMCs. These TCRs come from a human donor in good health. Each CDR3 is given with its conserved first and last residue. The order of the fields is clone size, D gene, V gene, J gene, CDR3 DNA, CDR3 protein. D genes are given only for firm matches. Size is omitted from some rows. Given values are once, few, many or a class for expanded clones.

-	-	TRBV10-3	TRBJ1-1	TGTGCCATCAGGGGGGGATTGTGGGACACTGAAGCTTTCTTT	CAIRGGLWDTEAFF
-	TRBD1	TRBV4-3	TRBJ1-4	TGCGCCAGCAGCCAACAAAGGACAGGGAAGAATGAAAAACTGTTTTTT	CASSQQRTGKNEKLFF
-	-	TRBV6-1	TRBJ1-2	TGTGCCAGCAGTACTACACTTTTCTATGGCTACACCTTC	CASSTTLFYGYTF
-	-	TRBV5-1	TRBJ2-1	TGCGCCAGCAGTTATCCCCGGGACACTTCCTACAATGAGCAGTTCTTC	CASSYPRDTSYNEQFF
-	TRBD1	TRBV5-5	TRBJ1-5	TGTGCCAGCAGCCTCCGAAGAGGACAGGGGGATCATCAGCCCCAGCATTTT	CASSLRRGQGDHQPQHF
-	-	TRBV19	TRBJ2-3	TGTGCCAGTAGTATCCAGGGGTTAGATACGCAGTATTTT	CASSIQGLDTQYF
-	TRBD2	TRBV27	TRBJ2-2	TGTGCCAGCAGTGCAGGACTAGTTTTGGTTCCCGGGGAGCTGTTTTTT	CASSAGLVLVPGELFF
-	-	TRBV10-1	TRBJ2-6	TGCGCCAGCAAATGGACAGCCCCCTCTGGGGCCAACGTCCTGACTTTC	CASKWTAPSGANVLTF
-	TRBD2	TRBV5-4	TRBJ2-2	TGTGCCAGCAGTTTAGCGGGAGTAGGGAACACCGGGGAGCTGTTTTTT	CASSLAGVGNTGELFF
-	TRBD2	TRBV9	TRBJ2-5	TGTGCCAGCAGCGTGGGACTAGCGTTGGGTGAGACCCAGTACTTC	CASSVGLALGETQYF
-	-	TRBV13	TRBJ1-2	TGTGCCAGCAGCTTAGGATCGGGACATAGCCCCAGTCGGGGCTACACCTTC	CASSLGSGHSPSRGYTF
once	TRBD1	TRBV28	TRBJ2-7	TGTGCCAGCAGAGAACCGGGACAGGCATACGAGCAGTACTTC	CASREPGQAYEQYF
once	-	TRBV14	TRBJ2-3	TGTGCCAGCAGTACAAATTATGATACGCAGTATTTT	CASSTNYDTQYF
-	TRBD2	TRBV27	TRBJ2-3	TGTGCCAGCACCACGGGGGGTAATACAGATACGCAGTATTTT	CASTTGGNTDTQYF
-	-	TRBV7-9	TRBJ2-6	TGTGCCAGCAGCTTTCAGGCTGGGGCCAACGTCCTGACTTTC	CASSFQAGANVLTF
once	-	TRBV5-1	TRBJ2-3	TGCGCCAGCCGTAGTCCAGATACGCAGTATTTT	CASRSPDTQYF
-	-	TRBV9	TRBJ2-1	TGTGCCAGCAGCGAACCGGGGGAGTCCTACAATGAGCAGTTCTTC	CASSEPGESYNEQFF
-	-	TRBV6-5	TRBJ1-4	TGTGCCAGCAGTTACTCGGCAGGGGCAGAAAAACTGTTTTTT	CASSYSAGAEKLFF
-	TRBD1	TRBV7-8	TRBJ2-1	TGTGCCAGCAGCTTACGGACAGGTGACAATGAGCAGTTCTTC	CASSLRTGDNEQFF
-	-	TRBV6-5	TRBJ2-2	TGTGCCAGCAGCCTTGGGCAGGGCCTAGAGAGGGAGCTGTTTTTT	CASSLGQGLERELFF
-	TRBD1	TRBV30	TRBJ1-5	TGTGCCTCCCGGACAGGGGATCAGCCCCAGCATTTT	CASRTGDQPQHF
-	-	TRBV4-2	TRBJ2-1	TGTGCCAGCAGCCAAGAGCCCGCGGCTTCCTACAATGAGCAGTTCTTC	CASSQEPAASYNEQFF
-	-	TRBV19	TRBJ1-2	TGTGCCAGTAGTCGGGAATGGGACTATGGCTACACCTTC	CASSREWDYGYTF
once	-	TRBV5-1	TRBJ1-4	TGCGCCAGCAGCTTGATGGACTCAAGGGCAACTAATGAAAAACTGTTTTTT	CASSLMDSRATNEKLFF
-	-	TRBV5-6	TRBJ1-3	TGTGCCAGCAGCTCGAGGTACGGCAGCTCTGGAAACACCATATATTTT	CASSSRYGSSGNTIYF
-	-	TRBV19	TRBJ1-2	TGTGCCAGTAGTTCGACCGGGACACCTCATGGCTACACCTTC	CASSSTGTPHGYTF
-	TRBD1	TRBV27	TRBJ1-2	TGTGCCAGCAGTTTTTCAGGGGGAAGACCAGGCCTCTATGGCTACACCTTC	CASSFSGGRPGLYGYTF
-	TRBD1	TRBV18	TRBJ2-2	TGTGCCAGCTCACCACCTATAGGGACAGGCGCCGGGGAGCTGTTTTTT	CASSPPIGTGAGELFF
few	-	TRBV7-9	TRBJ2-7	TGTGCCAGCAGCTTGGTACGGGAGATTAGCGAGCAGTACTTC	CASSLVREISEQYF
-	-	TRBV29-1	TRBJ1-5	TGCAGCGTTGCCGACGGGAATCAGCCCCAGCATTTT	CSVADGNQPQHF
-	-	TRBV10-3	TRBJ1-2	TGTGCCATCAGTGGACAGGCCTATGGCTACACCTTC	CAISGQAYGYTF
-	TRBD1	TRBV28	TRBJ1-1	TGTGCCAGCAGCAGGGGGCACACTGAAGCTTTCTTT	CASSRGHTEAFF
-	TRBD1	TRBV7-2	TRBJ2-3	TGTGCCAGCAGCGCCTCTAGAGGGGGCGCAAGGACAGATACGCAGTATTTT	CASSASRGGARTDTQYF
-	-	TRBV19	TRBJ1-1	TGTGCCAGCGGCGGCAGGGGCCCTATGAATACTGAAGCTTTCTTT	CASGGRGPMNTEAFF
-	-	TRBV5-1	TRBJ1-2	TGCGCCAGCAGCTTGGACAAATTGAACAATGGCTACACCTTC	CASSLDKLNNGYTF
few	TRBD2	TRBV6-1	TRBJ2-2	TGTGCCAGCACCGAAGCGTATTTAGCGGGAGGGTTGGGCGGGGAGCTGTTTTTT	CASTEAYLAGGLGGELFF
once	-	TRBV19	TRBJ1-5	TGTGCCAGTAGTATTGCAGGCTTGTATAGCAATCAGCCCCAGCATTTT	CASSIAGLYSNQPQHF
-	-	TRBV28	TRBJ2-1	TGTGCCAGCAGCTCGGGTCTATCCTACAATGAGCAGTTCTTC	CASSSGLSYNEQFF
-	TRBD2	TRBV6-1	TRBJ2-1	TGTGCCAGCAGTGGATCCAGCGGGGCGTACAATGAGCAGTTCTTC	CASSGSSGAYNEQFF
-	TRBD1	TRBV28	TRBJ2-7	TGTGCCAGCAGTTTATTGGGATTAGTAGGACAGGGGACCTACGAGCAGTACTTC	CASSLLGLVGQGTYEQYF
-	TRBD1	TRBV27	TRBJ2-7	TGTGCCAGTAGCTATTCCGGGACAGGAGTGTACGAGCAGTACTTC	CASSYSGTGVYEQYF
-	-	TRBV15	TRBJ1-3	TGTGCCACTCAGGGAACAGGAGACTCTGGAAACACCATATATTTT	CATQGTGDSGNTIYF
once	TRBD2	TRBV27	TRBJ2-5	TGTGCCAGCAGCGCGACTAGCTTCCAAGAGACCCAGTACTTC	CASSATSFQETQYF
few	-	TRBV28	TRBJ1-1	TGTGCCAGCAACGAGGGGAACACTGAAGCTTTCTTT	CASNEGNTEAFF
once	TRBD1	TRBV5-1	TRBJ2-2	TGCGCCAGCGTGGCCGGGACAGGGGTCCCCGGGGAGCTGTTTTTT	CASVAGTGVPGELFF
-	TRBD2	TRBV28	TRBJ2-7	TGTGCCAGCACCCTAGCGGGAGCTCGGAACGAGCAGTACTTC	CASTLAGARNEQYF
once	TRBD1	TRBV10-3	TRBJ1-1	TGTGCCACCTGGGACAGACTGAACACTGAAGCTTTCTTT	CATWDRLNTEAFF
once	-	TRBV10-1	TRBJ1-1	TGCGCCAGCAGTGAGGAGCCTCTCGGGACTGAAGCTTTCTTT	CASSEEPLGTEAFF
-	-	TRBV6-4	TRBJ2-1	TGTGCCAGCAGTGAAGGCCCCGAGGTCAATGAGCAGTTCTTC	CASSEGPEVNEQFF
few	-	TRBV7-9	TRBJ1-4	TGTGCCAGCAGCTTAGTTGAGACGGGTAATGAAAAACTGTTTTTT	CASSLVETGNEKLFF
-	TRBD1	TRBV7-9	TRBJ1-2	TGTGCCAGCAGCCCCGGGACAGGTCACGGCTACACCTTC	CASSPGTGHGYTF
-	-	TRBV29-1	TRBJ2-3	TGCAGCGGCGCCAGGGGTGGGACAGATACGCAGTATTTT	CSGARGGTDTQYF
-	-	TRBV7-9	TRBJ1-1	TGTGCCAGCAGCATTGACAGGAACACTGAAGCTTTCTTT	CASSIDRNTEAFF
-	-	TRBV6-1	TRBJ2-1	TGTGCCAGCAGTGAAGCGCCTCCGGGGGGGACAGGGATATGGAATGAGCAGTTCTTC	CASSEAPPGGTGIWNEQFF